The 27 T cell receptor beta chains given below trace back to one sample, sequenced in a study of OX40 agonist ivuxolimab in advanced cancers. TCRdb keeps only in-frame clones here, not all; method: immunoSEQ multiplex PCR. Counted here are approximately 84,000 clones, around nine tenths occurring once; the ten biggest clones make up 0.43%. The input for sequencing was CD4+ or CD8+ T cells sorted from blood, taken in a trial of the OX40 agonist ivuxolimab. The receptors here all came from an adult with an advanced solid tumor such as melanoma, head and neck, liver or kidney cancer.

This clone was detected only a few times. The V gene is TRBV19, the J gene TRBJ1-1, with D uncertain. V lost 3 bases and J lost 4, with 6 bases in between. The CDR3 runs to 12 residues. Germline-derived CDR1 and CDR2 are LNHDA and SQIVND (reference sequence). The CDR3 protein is CASSIGPTEAFF. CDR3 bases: TGTGCCAGTAGTATCGGGCCCACTGAAGCTTTCTTT.

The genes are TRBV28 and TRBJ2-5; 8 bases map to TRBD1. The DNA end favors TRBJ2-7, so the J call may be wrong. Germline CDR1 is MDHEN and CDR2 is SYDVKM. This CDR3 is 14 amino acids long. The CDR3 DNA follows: TGTGCCAGCAGTAGCCAGGGGGCCTCCTACGAGCAGTACTTC. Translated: CASSSQGASYEQYF.

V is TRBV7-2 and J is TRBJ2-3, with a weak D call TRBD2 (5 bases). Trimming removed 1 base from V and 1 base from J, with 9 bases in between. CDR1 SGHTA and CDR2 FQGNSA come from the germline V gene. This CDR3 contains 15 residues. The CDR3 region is CASSLVGERTDTQYF. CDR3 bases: TGTGCCAGCAGCTTAGTCGGGGAACGCACAGATACGCAGTATTTT.

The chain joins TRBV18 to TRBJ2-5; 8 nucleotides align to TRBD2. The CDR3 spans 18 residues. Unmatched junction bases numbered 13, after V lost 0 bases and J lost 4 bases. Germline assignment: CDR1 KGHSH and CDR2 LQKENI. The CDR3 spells CASSPPRGTRESRETQYF. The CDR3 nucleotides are TGTGCCAGCTCACCACCGAGGGGGACTAGGGAGAGTAGAGAGACCCAGTACTTC.

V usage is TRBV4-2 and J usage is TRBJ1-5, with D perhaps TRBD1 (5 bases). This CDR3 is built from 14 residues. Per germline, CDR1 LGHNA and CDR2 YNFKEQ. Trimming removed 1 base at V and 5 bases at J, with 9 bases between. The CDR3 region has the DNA TGTGCCAGCAGCCAAGGGGGCTGGGATCAGCCCCAGCATTTT. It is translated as CASSQGGWDQPQHF.

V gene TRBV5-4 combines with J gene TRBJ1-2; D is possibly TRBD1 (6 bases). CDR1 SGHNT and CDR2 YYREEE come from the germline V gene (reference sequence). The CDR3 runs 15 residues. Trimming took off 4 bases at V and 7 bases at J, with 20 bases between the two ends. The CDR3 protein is CASSPPQGVGFGYTF. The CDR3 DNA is TGTGCCAGCAGCCCCCCACAGGGTGTTGGTTTTGGCTACACCTTC. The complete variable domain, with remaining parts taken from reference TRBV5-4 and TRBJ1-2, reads ETGVTQSPTHLIKTRGQQVTLRCSSQSGHNTVSWYQQALGQGPQFIFQYYREEENGRGNFPPRFSGLQFPNYSSELNVNALELDDSALYLCASSPPQGVGFGYTFGSGTRLTVV.

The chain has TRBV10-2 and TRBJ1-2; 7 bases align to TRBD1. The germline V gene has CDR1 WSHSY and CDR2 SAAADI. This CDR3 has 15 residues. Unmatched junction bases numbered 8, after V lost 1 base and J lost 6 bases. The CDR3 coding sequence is TGCGCCAGCAGTGAGTTCTTAGACAGGGCTCATGGCTACACCTTC. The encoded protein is CASSEFLDRAHGYTF.

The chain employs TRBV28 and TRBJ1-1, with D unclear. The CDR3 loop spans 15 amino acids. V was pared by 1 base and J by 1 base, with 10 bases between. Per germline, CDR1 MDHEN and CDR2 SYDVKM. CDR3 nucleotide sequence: TGTGCCAGCAGTTTATCTGTCGAGGGGAACACTGAAGCTTTCTTT. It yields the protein CASSLSVEGNTEAFF.

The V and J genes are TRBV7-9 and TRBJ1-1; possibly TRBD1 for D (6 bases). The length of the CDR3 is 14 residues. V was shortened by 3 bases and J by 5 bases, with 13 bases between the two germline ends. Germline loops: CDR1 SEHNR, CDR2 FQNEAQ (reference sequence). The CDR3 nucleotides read TGTGCCAGCAGCTTCCGGGGGGCGGAAACTGAAGCTTTCTTT. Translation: CASSFRGAETEAFF.

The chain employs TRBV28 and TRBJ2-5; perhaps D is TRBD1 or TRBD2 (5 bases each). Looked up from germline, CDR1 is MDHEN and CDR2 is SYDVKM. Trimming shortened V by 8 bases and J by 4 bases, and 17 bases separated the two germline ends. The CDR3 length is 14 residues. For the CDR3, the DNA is TGTGCCAGCGTCACTCCGGGGCAAGGAGAGACCCAGTACTTC. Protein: CASVTPGQGETQYF.

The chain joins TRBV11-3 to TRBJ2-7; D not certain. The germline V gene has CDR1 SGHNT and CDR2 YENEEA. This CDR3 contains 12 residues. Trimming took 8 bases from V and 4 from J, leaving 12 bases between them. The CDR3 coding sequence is TGTGCCAGCGCCTCCCTGGGATACGAGCAGTACTTC. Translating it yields CASASLGYEQYF.

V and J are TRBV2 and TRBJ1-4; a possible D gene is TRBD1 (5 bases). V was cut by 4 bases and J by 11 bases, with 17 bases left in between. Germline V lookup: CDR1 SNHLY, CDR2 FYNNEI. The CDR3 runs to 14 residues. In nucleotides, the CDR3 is TGTGCCAGCAGTGGAGAACAGCTCGGGGGGAAACTGTTTTTT. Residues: CASSGEQLGGKLFF.

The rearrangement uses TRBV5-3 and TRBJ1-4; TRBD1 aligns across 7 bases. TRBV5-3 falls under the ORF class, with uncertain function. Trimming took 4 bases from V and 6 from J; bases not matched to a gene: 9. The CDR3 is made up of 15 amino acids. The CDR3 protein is CARSPVDREDEKLFF. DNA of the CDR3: TGTGCCAGAAGCCCAGTAGACAGGGAAGATGAAAAACTGTTTTTT.

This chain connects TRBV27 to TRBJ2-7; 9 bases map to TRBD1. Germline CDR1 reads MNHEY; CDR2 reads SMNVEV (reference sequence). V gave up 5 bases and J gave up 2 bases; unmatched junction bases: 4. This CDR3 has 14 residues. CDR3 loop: CASSIWTGAYEQYF. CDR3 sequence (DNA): TGTGCCAGCAGTATTTGGACAGGGGCCTACGAGCAGTACTTC.

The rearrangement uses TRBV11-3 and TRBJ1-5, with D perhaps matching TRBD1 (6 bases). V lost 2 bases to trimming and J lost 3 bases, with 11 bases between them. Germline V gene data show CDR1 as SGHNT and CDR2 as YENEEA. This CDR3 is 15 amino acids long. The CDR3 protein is CASSLRSGDNQPQHF. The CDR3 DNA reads TGTGCCAGCAGCTTACGCTCAGGGGACAATCAGCCCCAGCATTTT. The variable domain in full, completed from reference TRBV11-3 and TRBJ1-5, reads EAGVVQSPRYKIIEKKQPVAFWCNPISGHNTLYWYLQNLGQGPELLIRYENEEAVDDSQLPKDRFSAERLKGVDSTLKIQPAELGDSAVYLCASSLRSGDNQPQHFGDGTRLSIL.

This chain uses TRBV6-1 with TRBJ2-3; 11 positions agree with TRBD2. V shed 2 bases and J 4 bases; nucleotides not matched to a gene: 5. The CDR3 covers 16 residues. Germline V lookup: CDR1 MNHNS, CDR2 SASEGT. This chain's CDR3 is CASSEYLAGGPDTQYF. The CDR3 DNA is TGTGCCAGCAGTGAATACTTAGCGGGGGGGCCAGATACGCAGTATTTT.

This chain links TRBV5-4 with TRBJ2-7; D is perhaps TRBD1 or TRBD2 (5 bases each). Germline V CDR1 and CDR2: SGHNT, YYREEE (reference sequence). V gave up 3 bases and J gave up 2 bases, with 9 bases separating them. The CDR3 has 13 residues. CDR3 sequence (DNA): TGTGCCAGCAGCTGGGACGGAACCTACGAGCAGTACTTC. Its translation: CASSWDGTYEQYF.

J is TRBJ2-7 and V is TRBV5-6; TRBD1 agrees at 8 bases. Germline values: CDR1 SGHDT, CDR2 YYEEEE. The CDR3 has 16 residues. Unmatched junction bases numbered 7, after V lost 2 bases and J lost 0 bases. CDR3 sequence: CASSLFARGLSYEQYF. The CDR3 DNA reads TGTGCCAGCAGCTTATTTGCCAGGGGGCTCTCCTACGAGCAGTACTTC.

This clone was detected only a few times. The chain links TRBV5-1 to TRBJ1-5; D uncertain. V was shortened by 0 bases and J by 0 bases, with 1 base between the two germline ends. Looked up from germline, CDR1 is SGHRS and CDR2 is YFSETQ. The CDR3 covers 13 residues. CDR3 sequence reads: CASSLGSNQPQHF. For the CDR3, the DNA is TGCGCCAGCAGCTTGGGTAGCAATCAGCCCCAGCATTTT.

CDR3 DNA sequence: TGTGCCAGCAGTTTTTCTGGGGCCAACGTCCTGACTTTC. It yields the protein CASSFSGANVLTF. The chain recombines TRBV28 with TRBJ2-6; D is ambiguous. This CDR3 contains 13 residues. V was trimmed by 3 bases and J by 1 base, leaving 1 base between them. Looked up from germline, CDR1 is MDHEN and CDR2 is SYDVKM.

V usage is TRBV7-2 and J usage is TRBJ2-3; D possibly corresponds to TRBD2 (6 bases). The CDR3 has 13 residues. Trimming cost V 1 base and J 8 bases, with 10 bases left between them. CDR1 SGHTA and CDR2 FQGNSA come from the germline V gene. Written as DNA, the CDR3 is TGTGCCAGCAGCTTAGACGGGACTGCTACGCAGTATTTT. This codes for CASSLDGTATQYF.

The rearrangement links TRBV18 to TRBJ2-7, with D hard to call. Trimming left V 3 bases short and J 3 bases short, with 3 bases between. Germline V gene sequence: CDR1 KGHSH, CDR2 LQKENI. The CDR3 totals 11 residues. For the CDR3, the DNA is TGTGCCAGCTCACCCGACTACGAGCAGTACTTC. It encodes CASSPDYEQYF.

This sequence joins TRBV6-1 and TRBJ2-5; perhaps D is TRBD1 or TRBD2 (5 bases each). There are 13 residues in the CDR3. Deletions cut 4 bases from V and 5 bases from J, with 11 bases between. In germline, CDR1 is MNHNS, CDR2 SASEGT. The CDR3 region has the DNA TGTGCCAGCAGTGCCCGGGGCTGGGAGACCCAGTACTTC. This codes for CASSARGWETQYF.

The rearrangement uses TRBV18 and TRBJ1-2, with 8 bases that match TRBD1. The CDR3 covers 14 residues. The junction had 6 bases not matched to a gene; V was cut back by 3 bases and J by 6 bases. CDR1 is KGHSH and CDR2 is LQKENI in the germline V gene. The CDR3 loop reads CASSPLTGVNGYTF. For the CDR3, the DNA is TGTGCCAGCTCACCTTTGACAGGGGTCAATGGCTACACCTTC.

The CDR3 is CASSVGGGGTEAFF. CDR3 coding DNA: TGTGCCAGCAGTGTGGGGGGGGGAGGCACTGAAGCTTTCTTT. The chain has TRBV6-1 and TRBJ1-1, with a tentative D call TRBD1 (5 bases). The CDR3 length is 14 residues. Germline V gene lookup returns CDR1 MNHNS and CDR2 SASEGT. Trimming shortened V by 4 bases and J by 4 bases, and 13 bases separated the two germline ends.

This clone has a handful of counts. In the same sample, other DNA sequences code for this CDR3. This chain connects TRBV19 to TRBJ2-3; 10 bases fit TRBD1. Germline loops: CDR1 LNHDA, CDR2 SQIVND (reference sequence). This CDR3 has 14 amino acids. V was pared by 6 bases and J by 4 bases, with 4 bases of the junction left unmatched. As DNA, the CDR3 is TGTGCCAGTAGCCGGGACAGGGGCGCAGATACGCAGTATTTT. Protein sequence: CASSRDRGADTQYF.

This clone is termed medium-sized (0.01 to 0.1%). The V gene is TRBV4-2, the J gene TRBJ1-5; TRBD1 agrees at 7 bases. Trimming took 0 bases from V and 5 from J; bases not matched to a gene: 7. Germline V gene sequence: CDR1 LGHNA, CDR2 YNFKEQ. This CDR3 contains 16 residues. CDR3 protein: CASSQDYGQGDQPQHF. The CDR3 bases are TGTGCCAGCAGCCAAGATTATGGTCAGGGGGATCAGCCCCAGCATTTT.